Shown below are 27 T cell receptor beta chains from a single sample sequenced in a study of brain T cells in children with intractable seizures (dated by TCRdb to the early 2020s). Libraries were built with the immunoSEQ multiplex PCR assay. Drawn from immuneACCESS, this table holds only the in-frame rearrangements with V and J called that TCRdb kept. Clones are partly lost; checked studies trace under half to an unresolved V gene and leave the rest unexplained. Across this sample there are about 340,000 clones, with 93% seen only once. The ten largest clones represent roughly 5.7% of the sample. The time point label corresponds to: blood from clinic visit 5 months post-surgery; TSC patient then seizure free. The material sequenced was peripheral blood, taken more than 4 months after surgery. Receptors originate from a boy under two years old with tuberous sclerosis and intractable seizures.

Here the CDR3 reads CASSLLAGGLAKNIQYF. CDR3 coding DNA: TGTGCCAGCAGCTTACTAGCGGGGGGCTTAGCCAAAAACATTCAGTACTTC. The chain joins TRBV5-5 to TRBJ2-4, with 12 bases aligning to TRBD2. J gave up 0 bases and V 2 bases, and 3 bases lay outside the gene matches. This CDR3 is 17 amino acids long. Germline-derived CDR1 and CDR2 are SGHKS and YYEKEE (reference sequence).

This clone came up once. The gene calls are TRBV24-1 and TRBJ1-2; D gene ambiguous. From germline, CDR1 is KGHDR and CDR2 SFDVKD. V lost 7 bases and J 13 bases, leaving 12 bases between the germline ends. The CDR3 consists of 10 residues. The chain's CDR3 is CATRGHPSTF. DNA for the CDR3: TGTGCCACCAGAGGTCACCCGAGCACCTTC.

The chain employs TRBV9 and TRBJ2-4; D gene ambiguous. Trimming left V 0 bases short and J 9 bases short, with 13 bases between. Germline V gives CDR1 SGDLS, CDR2 YYNGEE. The CDR3 runs to 14 residues. The CDR3 coding sequence is TGTGCCAGCAGCGTAGATCCGGGTTCAAGCATTCAGTACTTC. Translated, it gives CASSVDPGSSIQYF. Full variable domain (outside the CDR3, taken from reference TRBV9 and TRBJ2-4): DSGVTQTPKHLITATGQRVTLRCSPRSGDLSVYWYQQSLDQGLQFLIQYYNGEERAKGNILERFSAQQFPDLHSELNLSSLELGDSALYFCASSVDPGSSIQYFGAGTRLSVL.

The V gene is TRBV28, the J gene TRBJ1-1; D uncertain. Between the trimmed V and J ends, which lost 6 bases and 0 bases, there was a span of 17 bases. The CDR3 has 16 amino acids. Per the germline V gene, CDR1 is MDHEN and CDR2 is SYDVKM. CDR3 DNA sequence: TGTGCCAGCAGAGGGCAAAGCCCGTTCATGAACACTGAAGCTTTCTTT. It codes for CASRGQSPFMNTEAFF.

The chain recombines TRBV5-1 with TRBJ2-2, with D perhaps TRBD1 or TRBD2 (6 bases each). The germline V gene encodes CDR1 SGHRS and CDR2 YFSETQ. CDR3 length equals 21 residues. Between the trimmed V and J ends, which lost 4 bases and 0 bases, there was a span of 28 bases. CDR3: CASSVGALGRQRGANTGELFF. For the CDR3, the DNA is TGCGCCAGCAGCGTCGGGGCTCTAGGACGCCAAAGGGGGGCGAACACCGGGGAGCTGTTTTTT.

V usage is TRBV30 and J usage is TRBJ2-7; D uncertain. The CDR3 loop spans 12 amino acids. Per germline, CDR1 GTSNPN and CDR2 SVGIG (reference sequence). The V gene lost 2 bases and the J gene lost 3 bases, with 8 bases spanning the gap. The CDR3 DNA reads TGTGCCTGGAGTCCTTTAAACTACGAGCAGTACTTC. Translated, it gives CAWSPLNYEQYF.

This clone was seen a single time. The V gene is TRBV30, the J gene TRBJ1-6; no definite D call. CDR3 length: 13 amino acids. CDR1 and CDR2 (germline): GTSNPN, SVGIG (reference sequence). With 3 bases removed from V and 4 bases from J, the gap between germline ends came to 7 bases. CDR3 in amino acids: CAWRSGYNSPLHF. CDR3 coding DNA: TGTGCCTGGAGGTCAGGATATAATTCACCCCTCCACTTT.

This chain joins TRBV24-1 and TRBJ2-1, with 10 bases that match TRBD1. V was pared by 5 bases and J by 8 bases, with 8 bases of the junction left unmatched. This CDR3 spans 15 amino acids. CDR1 and CDR2 from the germline V gene are KGHDR and SFDVKD. The CDR3 sequence: CATSGYGTGVDEQFF. The CDR3 region has the DNA TGTGCCACCAGTGGCTACGGGACAGGGGTCGATGAGCAGTTCTTC.

V is TRBV5-4 and J is TRBJ2-2, with D unresolved. The V end was cut by 4 bases, the J end by 3 bases, with 10 bases between. Germline V gene sequence: CDR1 SGHNT, CDR2 YYREEE (reference sequence). The CDR3 sequence is 14 residues long. The DNA of the CDR3 is TGTGCCAGCAGCCGAGTGAAGGACACCGGGGAGCTGTTTTTT. Amino acid sequence: CASSRVKDTGELFF.

The V and J genes are TRBV19 and TRBJ2-6; 8 bases map to TRBD1. CDR1 and CDR2 from the germline V gene are LNHDA and SQIVND (reference sequence). CDR3 length equals 17 residues. With V trimmed by 7 bases and J by 2 bases, 10 bases remained unmatched. Here the CDR3 DNA reads TGTGCCAGTACTCCCGGGACAGGCACTCCTGGGGCCAACGTCCTGACTTTC. It translates to CASTPGTGTPGANVLTF.

The chain has TRBV30 and TRBJ1-6; unclear D gene. Germline-derived CDR1 and CDR2 are GTSNPN and SVGIG (reference sequence). V was shortened by 0 bases and J by 7 bases, with 7 bases between the two germline ends. The CDR3 runs to 13 residues. Written as DNA, the CDR3 is TGTGCCTGGAGTGTCACTGGGAATTCACCCCTCCACTTT. It codes for CAWSVTGNSPLHF.

Written as DNA, the CDR3 is TGTGCCAGCAGTCGAGGAGCAGGTACGCAGTATTTT. Its translation: CASSRGAGTQYF. The V gene is TRBV5-6, the J gene TRBJ2-3; D ambiguous. CDR3 length: 12 amino acids. Germline values: CDR1 SGHDT, CDR2 YYEEEE. V was shortened by 5 bases and J by 8 bases, with 12 bases between the two germline ends. The full variable domain, rest sourced from reference TRBV5-6 and TRBJ2-3, is DAGVTQSPTHLIKTRGQQVTLRCSPKSGHDTVSWYQQALGQGPQFIFQYYEEEERQRGNFPDRFSGHQFPNYSSELNVNALLLGDSALYLCASSRGAGTQYFGPGTRLTVL.

The chain links TRBV27 to TRBJ1-1; D is unclear. Trimming removed 6 bases at V and 0 bases at J, with 8 bases between. The germline V gene has CDR1 MNHEY and CDR2 SMNVEV (reference sequence). CDR3 length: 13 amino acids. This CDR3 reads CASRREMNTEAFF. Here the CDR3 DNA reads TGTGCCAGCAGGAGAGAGATGAACACTGAAGCTTTCTTT.

This clone was detected only once. V usage is TRBV5-4 and J usage is TRBJ2-1; the D call may be TRBD1 or TRBD2 (5 bases each). CDR3 length equals 15 residues. Germline CDR1 and CDR2: SGHNT and YYREEE (reference sequence). Trimming took 5 bases from V and 0 from J, leaving 12 bases between them. The CDR3 DNA is TGTGCCAGCAGAGGGACCGCGAGCTCCTACAATGAGCAGTTCTTC. This translates into CASRGTASSYNEQFF. Supplemented by reference TRBV5-4 and TRBJ2-1, the full variable domain reads ETGVTQSPTHLIKTRGQQVTLRCSSQSGHNTVSWYQQALGQGPQFIFQYYREEENGRGNFPPRFSGLQFPNYSSELNVNALELDDSALYLCASRGTASSYNEQFFGPGTRLTVL.

The chain couples TRBV7-9 to TRBJ1-2; 8 bases are a match to TRBD1. The CDR3 totals 15 residues. CDR1 and CDR2 (germline): SEHNR, FQNEAQ (reference sequence). V lost 5 bases, J lost 0 bases, and 5 bases stayed unmatched. CDR3 in DNA: TGTGCCAGCAGCCCCTGGACAGGGTCTAACTATGGCTACACCTTC. Translated, it gives CASSPWTGSNYGYTF. Full variable domain (remainder filled in from reference TRBV7-9 and TRBJ1-2): DTGVSQNPRHKITKRGQNVTFRCDPISEHNRLYWYRQTLGQGPEFLTYFQNEAQLEKSRLLSDRFSAERPKGSFSTLEIQRTEQGDSAMYLCASSPWTGSNYGYTFGSGTRLTVV.

J is TRBJ1-2 and V is TRBV18, with 10 bases aligning to TRBD1. Germline V CDR1 and CDR2: KGHSH, LQKENI. The CDR3 covers 17 residues. Trimming cost V 6 bases and J 3 bases; bases outside gene matches: 13. The CDR3 is CASSLRDRGLLDYGYTF. For the CDR3, the DNA is TGTGCCAGCTCGCTCCGGGACAGGGGTCTGCTAGACTATGGCTACACCTTC.

The gene calls are TRBV5-1 and TRBJ1-3, with D unresolved. There are 15 residues in the CDR3. V gave up 4 bases and J gave up 8 bases, with 19 bases separating them. Germline V gene lookup returns CDR1 SGHRS and CDR2 YFSETQ. The CDR3 DNA reads TGCGCCAGCAGCCCCCTGTCGGCCAACCCCGACACCATATATTTT. Its protein is CASSPLSANPDTIYF.

The rearrangement links TRBV28 to TRBJ2-2; D uncertain. CDR1 is MDHEN, CDR2 SYDVKM, per germline. V shed 2 bases and J shed 6 bases, with 10 bases lying between them. The length of the CDR3 is 14 residues. This chain's CDR3 is CASSLNILAGELFF. The CDR3 region has the DNA TGTGCCAGCAGTTTAAATATCCTTGCCGGGGAGCTGTTTTTT.

This chain joins TRBV7-9 and TRBJ1-5, with 8 bases fitting TRBD1. The CDR3 is made up of 14 amino acids. From germline, CDR1 is SEHNR and CDR2 FQNEAQ (reference sequence). J gave up 4 bases and V 5 bases, and 4 bases lay outside the gene matches. CDR3 in amino acids: CASSDNRGNQPQHF. The CDR3 nucleotides read TGTGCCAGCAGCGATAACAGGGGGAATCAGCCCCAGCATTTT.

The rearrangement uses TRBV3-1 (or the pseudogene TRBV3-2) and TRBJ1-2, with TRBD1 as a possible D gene (6 bases). The germline V gene has CDR1 LGHDT and CDR2 YNNKEL (reference sequence). The V gene lost 3 bases and the J gene lost 4 bases, with 12 bases spanning the gap. This CDR3 has 14 residues. The CDR3 loop reads CASSHSTGAYGYTF. Here the CDR3 DNA reads TGTGCCAGCAGCCATTCCACGGGGGCCTATGGCTACACCTTC.

Comments on this clone: The junction shows a germline mismatch at one end, possibly a read error. This specimen includes other DNA sequences encoding the same CDR3. The chain uses TRBV19 and TRBJ1-5, with D possibly matching TRBD1 (5 bases). Germline V gene data show CDR1 as LNHDA and CDR2 as SQIVND (reference sequence). The CDR3 is 15 residues long. The CDR3 bases are TGTGCTAGTAGTATGGGATCGGGGGGCAATCAGCCCCAGCATTTT. Translated, it gives CASSMGSGGNQPQHF.

This clone was seen a handful of times. The chain links TRBV19 to TRBJ2-2; TRBD1 aligns across 8 bases. V lost 8 bases and J lost 4; bases outside the gene matches: 9. CDR3 length equals 15 residues. Germline V lookup: CDR1 LNHDA, CDR2 SQIVND (reference sequence). The CDR3 bases are TGTGCCAGTTCTCCGGGACAGGTCCTCACCGGGGAGCTGTTTTTT. This codes for CASSPGQVLTGELFF.

The chain employs TRBV24-1 and TRBJ2-7; D tentatively reads TRBD1 or TRBD2 (5 bases each). Germline CDR1 reads KGHDR; CDR2 reads SFDVKD. The V end lost 3 bases, the J end lost 5 bases, and 16 bases lay between the germline ends. The CDR3 is 15 amino acids. CDR3 nucleotides: TGTGCCACCAGTGATGCCGGGACCGAGATCCACGAGCAGTACTTC. Protein product: CATSDAGTEIHEQYF.

The chain uses TRBV5-5 and TRBJ1-1; 7 bases line up with TRBD1. V shed 1 base, J shed 1 base, and the junction held 10 bases outside the gene matches. The CDR3 is made up of 17 amino acids. The V gene's germline CDR1 is SGHKS and CDR2 YYEKEE (reference sequence). CDR3 sequence reads: CASSLRQGETGNTEAFF. In DNA form, the CDR3 reads TGTGCCAGCAGCTTGAGGCAGGGGGAAACGGGGAACACTGAAGCTTTCTTT.

The chain couples TRBV6-1 to TRBJ2-7; 12 nucleotides match TRBD1. The length of the CDR3 is 17 residues. V lost 1 base to trimming and J lost 6 bases; unmatched junction nucleotides: 10. Germline CDR1 reads MNHNS; CDR2 reads SASEGT. The CDR3 loop is CASSEESTWDRGLEQYF. The CDR3 DNA reads as TGTGCCAGCAGTGAAGAATCAACGTGGGACAGGGGGCTCGAGCAGTACTTC.

This clone was seen just once. The rearrangement uses TRBV6-2 or TRBV6-3 and TRBJ2-5, with TRBD2 identical over 9 bases. The CDR3 extends over 16 amino acids. The germline gives CDR1 MNHEY, CDR2 SVGEGT. Trimming took 2 bases from V and 4 from J; bases not matched to a gene: 8. The chain's CDR3 is CASSYPALAGTETQYF. The CDR3 DNA follows: TGTGCCAGCAGTTACCCGGCGCTAGCGGGAACAGAGACCCAGTACTTC.

The sample holds one count of this clone. The rearrangement joins TRBV6-1 to TRBJ2-7; D not resolved. Germline CDR1 MNHNS, CDR2 SASEGT. Trimming removed 1 base from V and 0 bases from J, with 10 bases in between. This CDR3 is built from 15 residues. In DNA, the CDR3 is TGTGCCAGCAGTGAAGTGCGAATAATCTCCTACGAGCAGTACTTC. Protein sequence: CASSEVRIISYEQYF.